These 18 T cell receptor beta chains were sequenced from one sample in a study of blood T cell repertoires in COVID-19. Assay: immunoSEQ multiplex PCR; the TCRdb copy retains only in-frame clones and omits some. The sample carries 350,000 or so clones, almost 90% recorded once. The sequenced material came from peripheral blood. The receptors originated from a man aged 18 to 29 with active or convalescent COVID-19.

The chain combines TRBV19 with TRBJ1-1, with 10 bases matching TRBD1. The CDR3 is made up of 17 amino acids. The ends lost 4 bases at V and 3 bases at J; junction bases unmatched: 11. Germline-derived CDR1 and CDR2 are LNHDA and SQIVND (reference sequence). The CDR3 DNA reads TGTGCCAGTAGTAGATCATCGACAGGGGGCTCTGACACTGAAGCTTTCTTT. Amino acid sequence: CASSRSSTGGSDTEAFF.

This clone was counted a single time. V and J are TRBV29-1 and TRBJ2-5; tentatively, D is TRBD1 (5 bases). The CDR3 length is 16 residues. With 5 bases removed from V and 1 base from J, the gap between germline ends came to 20 bases. Per germline, CDR1 SQVTM and CDR2 ANQGSEA. CDR3 region: CSVWGQHAKAQETQYF. The CDR3 DNA follows: TGCAGCGTTTGGGGCCAGCACGCCAAAGCCCAAGAGACCCAGTACTTC.

V usage is TRBV19 and J usage is TRBJ2-5; maybe TRBD2 (6 bases). The V end lost 5 bases, the J end lost 1 base, and 14 bases lay between the germline ends. The CDR3 loop spans 15 amino acids. Germline loops: CDR1 LNHDA, CDR2 SQIVND (reference sequence). The CDR3 bases are TGTGCCAGTAGTTGGGCGGGGACGATCCAAGAGACCCAGTACTTC. This codes for CASSWAGTIQETQYF.

The V call is TRBV2, the J call TRBJ1-4; weak D call: TRBD1 (5 bases). The CDR3 runs to 15 residues. Trimming shortened V by 7 bases and J by 3 bases, and 15 bases separated the two germline ends. Germline assignment: CDR1 SNHLY and CDR2 FYNNEI. The CDR3 DNA reads TGTGCCAGCAATCCCGCAGGGATAGCTAATGAAAAACTGTTTTTT. Translating it yields CASNPAGIANEKLFF. Filled out from reference TRBV2 and TRBJ1-4, the complete variable domain reads EPEVTQTPSHQVTQMGQEVILRCVPISNHLYFYWYRQILGQKVEFLVSFYNNEISEKSEIFDDQFSVERPDGSNFTLKIRSTKLEDSAMYFCASNPAGIANEKLFFGSGTQLSVL.

The rearrangement uses TRBV28 and TRBJ1-2; TRBD1 might be the D (5 bases). CDR3 length equals 14 residues. Trimming took 5 bases from V and 2 from J, leaving 12 bases between them. Germline values: CDR1 MDHEN, CDR2 SYDVKM. CDR3 bases: TGTGCCAGCAGTCCCAGACAGTTGAACTATGGCTACACCTTC. Translation: CASSPRQLNYGYTF.

This chain joins TRBV5-1 and TRBJ2-5, with 9 bases identical to TRBD2. The V and J ends lost 1 base and 5 bases, in that order; junction bases with no gene match: 6. The CDR3 has 15 residues. Germline lookup yields CDR1 SGHRS and CDR2 YFSETQ. CDR3 coding DNA: TGCGCCAGCAGCTTGATGCGGGAGGGCCAGGAGACCCAGTACTTC. It translates to CASSLMREGQETQYF.

The V and J genes are TRBV10-1 and TRBJ2-1; D ambiguous. V lost 4 bases and J lost 5, with 9 bases in between. Germline values: CDR1 WNHNN, CDR2 SYGVQD (reference sequence). CDR3 size: 13 residues. The CDR3 DNA reads TGCGCCAGCAGTGCTCGCAGTAACAATGAGCAGTTCTTC. Residues: CASSARSNNEQFF.

For this clone: Germline is not matched at one junction end, which may reflect a read error. The rearrangement joins TRBV7-2 to TRBJ2-7; 7 bases match TRBD2. Germline V gives CDR1 SGHTA, CDR2 FQGNSA. The CDR3 runs 15 residues. CDR3 sequence: CASSLAIGGSNEQYF. Written as DNA, the CDR3 is TGTGCCAGCAGCCTAGCGATCGGGGGGAGTAACGAGCAGTACTTC.

As for this clone: Additional DNA sequences in this sample encode the identical CDR3. This sequence joins TRBV5-1 and TRBJ1-1, with a weak D call TRBD1 (5 bases). Germline V gene lookup returns CDR1 SGHRS and CDR2 YFSETQ. This CDR3 is built from 14 residues. Deletions cut 0 bases from V and 4 bases from J, with 10 bases between. The CDR3 here is CASSLEQGGTEAFF. CDR3 nucleotides: TGCGCCAGCAGCTTGGAGCAGGGCGGCACTGAAGCTTTCTTT.

The rearrangement joins TRBV28 to TRBJ2-5; 7 bases are a match to TRBD2. Unmatched junction bases numbered 17, after V lost 10 bases and J lost 3 bases. The CDR3 length is 16 residues. CDR1 is MDHEN and CDR2 is SYDVKM in the germline V gene. In DNA form, the CDR3 reads TGTGCCACCACCCCCTACTCTGGCGGGAGTGAAGAGACCCAGTACTTC. Translated, it gives CATTPYSGGSEETQYF. The whole variable domain, filled in from reference TRBV28 and TRBJ2-5, reads DVKVTQSSRYLVKRTGEKVFLECVQDMDHENMFWYRQDPGLGLRLIYFSYDVKMKEKGDIPEGYSVSREKKERFSLILESASTNQTSMYLCATTPYSGGSEETQYFGPGTRLLVL.

The chain carries TRBV7-9 and TRBJ1-1, with D perhaps TRBD1 (6 bases). There are 13 residues in the CDR3. Germline assignment: CDR1 SEHNR and CDR2 FQNEAQ (reference sequence). Trimming pared 6 bases from V and 1 base from J, leaving 9 bases between. CDR3 in DNA: TGTGCCAGCAGAACGACAGGGAACACTGAAGCTTTCTTT. Encoded protein: CASRTTGNTEAFF.

V is TRBV3-1 (or the pseudogene TRBV3-2) and J is TRBJ2-7, with TRBD2 as a possible D gene (6 bases). The CDR3 runs 13 residues. Germline V lookup: CDR1 LGHDT, CDR2 YNNKEL (reference sequence). V gave up 0 bases and J gave up 5 bases, with 8 bases separating them. CDR3 nucleotides: TGTGCCAGCAGCCAAGAATGGGGGGACGAGCAGTACTTC. This translates into CASSQEWGDEQYF.

The CDR3 sequence is CAISQGTGVSYNEQFF. In DNA, the CDR3 is TGTGCCATCAGCCAAGGGACAGGGGTGTCCTACAATGAGCAGTTCTTC. The genes are TRBV10-3 and TRBJ2-1; 10 nucleotides agree with TRBD1. Germline V lookup: CDR1 ENHRY, CDR2 SYGVKD. The CDR3 extends over 16 amino acids. Trimming took 6 bases from V and 1 from J; bases not matched to a gene: 6.

The chain recombines TRBV28 with TRBJ2-5; a possible D gene is TRBD2 (6 bases). This CDR3 has 13 amino acids. Between the trimmed V and J ends, which lost 6 bases and 1 base, there was a span of 9 bases. Per germline, CDR1 MDHEN and CDR2 SYDVKM. As DNA, the CDR3 is TGTGCCAGCAGCCGGGACTTCCAAGAGACCCAGTACTTC. This encodes CASSRDFQETQYF.

The chain is built from TRBV10-1 and TRBJ2-7; D might be TRBD1 (5 bases). Germline loops: CDR1 WNHNN, CDR2 SYGVQD (reference sequence). Trimming removed 6 bases at V and 2 bases at J, with 8 bases between. This CDR3 contains 12 residues. In DNA, the CDR3 is TGCGCCAGCAGCAGGGATACCTACGAGCAGTACTTC. Protein product: CASSRDTYEQYF.

This chain joins TRBV7-2 and TRBJ2-3; TRBD1 is a possible D gene (5 bases). The V end was cut by 1 base, the J end by 0 bases, with 11 bases between. The V gene's germline CDR1 is SGHTA and CDR2 FQGNSA. The CDR3 has 16 residues. DNA for the CDR3: TGTGCCAGCAGCTTAGTGTGGGGCCCTAGCACAGATACGCAGTATTTT. Its protein product is CASSLVWGPSTDTQYF. Supplemented by reference TRBV7-2 and TRBJ2-3, the full variable domain reads GAGVSQSPSNKVTEKGKDVELRCDPISGHTALYWYRQSLGQGLEFLIYFQGNSAPDKSGLPSDRFSAERTGGSVSTLTIQRTQQEDSAVYLCASSLVWGPSTDTQYFGPGTRLTVL.

The chain uses TRBV27 and TRBJ1-1; TRBD1 agrees at 9 bases. Losses at the gene ends were 6 bases for V and 4 bases for J; bases not matched to a gene: 6. The germline gives CDR1 MNHEY, CDR2 SMNVEV (reference sequence). The CDR3 is 14 residues long. The CDR3 loop reads CASRQGAYGTEAFF. CDR3 bases: TGTGCCAGCAGACAGGGGGCTTACGGCACTGAAGCTTTCTTT.

This chain connects TRBV9 to TRBJ2-2; D gene unclear. Germline lookup yields CDR1 SGDLS and CDR2 YYNGEE. This CDR3 contains 12 residues. Deletions cut 4 bases from V and 5 bases from J, with 6 bases between. The DNA of the CDR3 is TGTGCCAGCAGCTCCTTAACCGGGGAGCTGTTTTTT. The encoded protein is CASSSLTGELFF.